This T cell receptor beta chain emerged from a study of shared clonotypes between healthy human individuals. Genomic DNA from each subset was divided evenly over several immunoSEQ plates. Repertoires were generated with immunoSEQ multiplex PCR, while TCRdb's copy carries only in-frame clones and drops some. The data show over a million clones, with approximately 98% seen just once and around 0.47% held by the top ten. With 2 bases clipped from V and 6 bases from J, the junction kept 7 bases outside the gene matches. CDR1 is LNHDA and CDR2 is SQIVND in the germline V gene (reference sequence). The CDR3 is made up of 15 amino acids. Of note for this clone: Its antigen is undetermined.

Whole-study findings and limits: Sequencing depth was a factor that was expected to affect clonotype sharing among donors.

Input material: naive CD4+ T cells sorted from blood. Described subset: CD45RA+ positively selected. The chain links TRBV19 to TRBJ1-5, with TRBD1 identical over 7 bases. This clonotype was obtained from a man aged 25 to 45 in good health. DNA of the CDR3: TGTGCCAGTAGTATAAGACCCACAGGGGTTCAGCCCCAGCATTTT. Translation gives CASSIRPTGVQPQHF.